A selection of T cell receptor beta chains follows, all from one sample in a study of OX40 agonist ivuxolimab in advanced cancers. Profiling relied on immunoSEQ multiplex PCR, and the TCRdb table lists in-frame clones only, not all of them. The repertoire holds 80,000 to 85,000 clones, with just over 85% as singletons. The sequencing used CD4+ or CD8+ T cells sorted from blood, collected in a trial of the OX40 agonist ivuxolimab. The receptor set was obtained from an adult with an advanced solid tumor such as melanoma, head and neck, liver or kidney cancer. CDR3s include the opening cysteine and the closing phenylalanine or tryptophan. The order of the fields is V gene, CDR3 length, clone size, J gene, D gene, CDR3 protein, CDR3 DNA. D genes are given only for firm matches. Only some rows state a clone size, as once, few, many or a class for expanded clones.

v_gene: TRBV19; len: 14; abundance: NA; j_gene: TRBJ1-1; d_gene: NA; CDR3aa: CASRTGLINTEAFF; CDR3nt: TGTGCCAGCCGCACGGGACTAATTAACACTGAAGCTTTCTTT
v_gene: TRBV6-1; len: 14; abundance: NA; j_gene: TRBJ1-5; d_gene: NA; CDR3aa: CASNPGGFSQPQHF; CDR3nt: TGTGCCAGCAACCCAGGAGGGTTCAGTCAGCCCCAGCATTTT
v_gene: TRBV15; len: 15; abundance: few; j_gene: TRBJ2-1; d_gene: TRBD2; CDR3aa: CATSRDRTSHDEQFF; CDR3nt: TGTGCCACCAGCAGAGATAGGACTAGTCACGATGAGCAGTTCTTC
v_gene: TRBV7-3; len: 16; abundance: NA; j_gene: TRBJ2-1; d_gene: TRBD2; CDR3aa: CASSSPGTSGRVEQFF; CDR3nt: TGTGCCAGCAGCTCGCCCGGGACTAGCGGGAGAGTAGAGCAGTTCTTC
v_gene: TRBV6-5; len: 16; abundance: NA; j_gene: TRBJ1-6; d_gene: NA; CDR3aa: CASSYSTSTYNSPLHF; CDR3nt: TGTGCCAGCAGTTACTCGACGTCAACTTATAATTCACCCCTCCACTTT
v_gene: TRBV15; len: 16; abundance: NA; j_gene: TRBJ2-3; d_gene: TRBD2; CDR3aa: CATSRAGGEYTDTQYF; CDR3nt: TGTGCCACCAGCAGAGCCGGGGGGGAATACACAGATACGCAGTATTTT
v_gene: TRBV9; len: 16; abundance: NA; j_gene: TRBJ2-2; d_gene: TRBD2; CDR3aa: CASSVGLAGNTGELFF; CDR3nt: TGTGCCAGCAGCGTAGGACTAGCGGGTAACACCGGGGAGCTGTTTTTT
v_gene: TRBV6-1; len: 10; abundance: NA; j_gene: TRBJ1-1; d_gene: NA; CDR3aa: CASRYTEAFF; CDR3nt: TGTGCCAGCCGGTACACTGAAGCTTTCTTT
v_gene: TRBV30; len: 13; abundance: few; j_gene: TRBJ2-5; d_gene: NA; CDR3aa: CAWSAKSGETQYF; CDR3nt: TGTGCCTGGAGTGCTAAGTCTGGGGAGACCCAGTACTTC
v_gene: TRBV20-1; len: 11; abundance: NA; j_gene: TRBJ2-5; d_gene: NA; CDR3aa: CSGGRGETQYF; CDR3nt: TGCAGTGGAGGGAGGGGGGAGACCCAGTACTTC
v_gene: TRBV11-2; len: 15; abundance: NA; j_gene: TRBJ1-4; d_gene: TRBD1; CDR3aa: CASSLRSGQTEKLFF; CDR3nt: TGTGCCAGCAGCTTAAGGTCGGGACAGACAGAAAAACTGTTTTTT
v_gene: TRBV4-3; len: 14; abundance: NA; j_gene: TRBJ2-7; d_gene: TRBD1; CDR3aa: CASSPGQGAYEQYF; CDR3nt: TGCGCCAGCAGCCCTGGACAGGGGGCCTACGAGCAGTACTTC
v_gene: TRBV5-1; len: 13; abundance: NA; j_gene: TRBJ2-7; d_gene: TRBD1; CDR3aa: CASSWDRGNEQYF; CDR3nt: TGCGCCAGCAGCTGGGACAGGGGGAACGAGCAGTACTTC
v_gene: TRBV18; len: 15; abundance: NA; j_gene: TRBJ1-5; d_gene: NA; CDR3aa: CASSHTADSNQPQHF; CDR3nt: TGTGCCAGCTCACACACTGCCGATAGCAATCAGCCCCAGCATTTT
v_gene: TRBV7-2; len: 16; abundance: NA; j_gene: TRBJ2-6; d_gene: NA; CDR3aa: CASRPDGSPGANVLTF; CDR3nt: TGTGCCAGCAGACCCGACGGGAGCCCTGGGGCCAACGTCCTGACTTTC
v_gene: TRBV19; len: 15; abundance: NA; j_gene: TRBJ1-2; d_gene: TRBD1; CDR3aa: CASSPRDRANYGYTF; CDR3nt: TGTGCCAGTAGTCCACGGGACAGGGCGAACTATGGCTACACCTTC
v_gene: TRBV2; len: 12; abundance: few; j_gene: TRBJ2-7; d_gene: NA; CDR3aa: CASSMNRREQYF; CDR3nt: TGTGCCAGCAGCATGAACAGGCGCGAGCAGTACTTC
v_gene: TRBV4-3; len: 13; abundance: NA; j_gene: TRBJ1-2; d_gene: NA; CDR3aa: CASSRQPQRGYTF; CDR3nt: TGCGCCAGCAGCCGACAGCCCCAGCGAGGCTACACCTTC
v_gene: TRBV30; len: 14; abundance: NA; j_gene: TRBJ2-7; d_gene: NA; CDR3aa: CAWGRTEDSYEQYF; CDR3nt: TGTGCCTGGGGACGGACAGAGGACTCCTACGAGCAGTACTTC
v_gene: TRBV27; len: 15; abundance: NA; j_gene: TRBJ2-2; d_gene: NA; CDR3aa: CATTERYGGAGELFF; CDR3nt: TGTGCCACCACAGAAAGATACGGGGGCGCCGGGGAGCTGTTTTTT
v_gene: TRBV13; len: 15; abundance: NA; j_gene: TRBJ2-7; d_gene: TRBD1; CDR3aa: CASSPGTGGPHEQYF; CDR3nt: TGTGCCAGCAGCCCGGGGACAGGCGGTCCTCACGAGCAGTACTTC
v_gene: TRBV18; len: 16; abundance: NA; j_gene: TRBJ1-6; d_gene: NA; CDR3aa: CASSPSRQANNSPLHF; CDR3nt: TGTGCCAGCTCACCATCTCGACAGGCGAATAATTCACCCCTCCACTTT
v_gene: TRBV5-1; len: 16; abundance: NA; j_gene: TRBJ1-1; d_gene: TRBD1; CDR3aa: CASSTAGQGYYTEAFF; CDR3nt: TGCGCCAGCAGCACCGCTGGACAGGGCTATTACACTGAAGCTTTCTTT
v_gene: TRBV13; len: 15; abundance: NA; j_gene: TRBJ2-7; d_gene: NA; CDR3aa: CASSPGPAIDYEQYF; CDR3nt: TGTGCCAGCAGCCCGGGCCCCGCTATCGACTACGAGCAGTACTTC
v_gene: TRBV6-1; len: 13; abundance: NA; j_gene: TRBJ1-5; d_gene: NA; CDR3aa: CASRWENNQPQHF; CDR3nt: TGTGCCAGCCGATGGGAGAACAATCAGCCCCAGCATTTT
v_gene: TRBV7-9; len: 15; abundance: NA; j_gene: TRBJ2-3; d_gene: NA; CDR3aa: CASSLRESGTDTQYF; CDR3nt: TGTGCCAGCAGCCTCAGGGAATCGGGCACAGATACGCAGTATTTT
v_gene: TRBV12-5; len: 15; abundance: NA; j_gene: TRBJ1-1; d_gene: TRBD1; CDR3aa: CASGFWTGMFTEAFF; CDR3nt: TGTGCTAGTGGTTTTTGGACAGGGATGTTTACTGAAGCTTTCTTT
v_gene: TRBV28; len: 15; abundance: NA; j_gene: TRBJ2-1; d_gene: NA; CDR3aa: CASSLPGSSYNEQFF; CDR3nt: TGTGCCAGCAGTTTACCGGGAAGCTCCTACAATGAGCAGTTCTTC
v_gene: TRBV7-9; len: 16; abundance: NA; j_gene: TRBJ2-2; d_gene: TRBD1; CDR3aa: CASSPTPGQGYGELFF; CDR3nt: TGTGCCAGCAGCCCTACCCCGGGACAGGGTTACGGGGAGCTGTTTTTT
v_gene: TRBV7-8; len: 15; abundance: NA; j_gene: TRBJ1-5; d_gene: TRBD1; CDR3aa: CASSYRDSLNQPQHF; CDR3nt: TGTGCCAGCAGCTACCGGGACAGCCTCAATCAGCCCCAGCATTTT
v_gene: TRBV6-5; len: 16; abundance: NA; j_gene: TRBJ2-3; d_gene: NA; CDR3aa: CASSYSFGRGKDTQYF; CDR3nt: TGTGCCAGCAGTTACTCTTTTGGAAGGGGCAAAGATACGCAGTATTTT
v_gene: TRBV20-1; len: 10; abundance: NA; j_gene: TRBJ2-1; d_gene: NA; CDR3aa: CSVAIDEQFF; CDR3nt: TGCAGTGTAGCGATTGATGAGCAGTTCTTC
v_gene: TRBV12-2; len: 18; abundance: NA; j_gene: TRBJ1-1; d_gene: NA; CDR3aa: CASRLVGDRGSMNTEAFF; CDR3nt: TGTGCAAGTCGCTTAGTAGGAGACAGGGGGTCTATGAACACTGAAGCTTTCTTT
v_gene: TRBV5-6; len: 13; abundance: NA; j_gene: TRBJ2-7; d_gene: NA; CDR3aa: CASSFVGTARRYF; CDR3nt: TGTGCCAGCAGCTTCGTAGGGACGGCTCGGCGGTACTTC
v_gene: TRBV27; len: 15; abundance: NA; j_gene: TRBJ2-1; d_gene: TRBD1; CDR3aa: CASSLGRGLYNEQFF; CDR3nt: TGTGCCAGCAGTTTGGGCAGGGGGCTCTACAATGAGCAGTTCTTC
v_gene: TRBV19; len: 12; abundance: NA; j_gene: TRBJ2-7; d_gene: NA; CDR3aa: CASSMAPYEQYF; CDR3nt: TGTGCCAGTAGTATGGCCCCCTACGAGCAGTACTTC
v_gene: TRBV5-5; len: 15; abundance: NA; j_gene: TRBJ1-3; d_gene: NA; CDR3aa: CASSLVASSGNTIYF; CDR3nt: TGTGCCAGCAGCTTGGTGGCGAGCTCTGGAAACACCATATATTTT
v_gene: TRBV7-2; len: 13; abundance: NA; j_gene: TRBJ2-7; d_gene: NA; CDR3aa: CASSASSYTEQYF; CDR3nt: TGTGCCAGCAGCGCCTCCTCCTATACCGAGCAGTACTTC
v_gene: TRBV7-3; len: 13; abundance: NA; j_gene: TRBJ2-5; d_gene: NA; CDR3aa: CASSLTSKETQYF; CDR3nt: TGTGCCAGCAGCTTAACGTCGAAAGAGACCCAGTACTTC
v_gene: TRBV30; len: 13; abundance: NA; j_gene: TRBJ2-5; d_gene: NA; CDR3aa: CAWSRAGRETQYF; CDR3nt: TGTGCCTGGAGTCGGGCAGGGCGAGAGACCCAGTACTTC
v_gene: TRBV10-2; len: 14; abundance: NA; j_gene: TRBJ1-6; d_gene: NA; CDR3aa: CASSELGVDSPLHF; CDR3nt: TGCGCCAGCAGTGAACTGGGGGTAGATTCACCCCTCCACTTT
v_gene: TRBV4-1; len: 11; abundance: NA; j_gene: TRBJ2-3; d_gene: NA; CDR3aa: CASSLRDTQYF; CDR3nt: TGCGCCAGCAGCCTGAGAGATACGCAGTATTTT
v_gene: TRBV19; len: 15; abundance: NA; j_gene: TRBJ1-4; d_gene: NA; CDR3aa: CASSAYSEPNEKLFF; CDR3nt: TGTGCCAGTAGTGCATACAGTGAACCTAATGAAAAACTGTTTTTT
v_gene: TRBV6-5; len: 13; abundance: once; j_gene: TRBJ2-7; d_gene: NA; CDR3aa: CASSYSDSYEQYF; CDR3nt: TGTGCCAGCAGTTACTCTGACAGCTACGAGCAGTACTTC
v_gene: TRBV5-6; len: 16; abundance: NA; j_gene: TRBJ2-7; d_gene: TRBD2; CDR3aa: CASSPPDGRETYEQYF; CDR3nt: TGTGCCAGCAGCCCCCCTGATGGGCGGGAGACCTACGAGCAGTACTTC
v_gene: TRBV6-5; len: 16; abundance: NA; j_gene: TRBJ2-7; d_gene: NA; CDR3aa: CASSYQGGLPIYEQYF; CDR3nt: TGTGCCAGCAGTTACCAAGGAGGGCTACCCATCTACGAGCAGTACTTC
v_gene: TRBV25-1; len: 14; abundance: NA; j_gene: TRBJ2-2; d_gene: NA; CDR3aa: CASSEPNLLGELFF; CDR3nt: TGTGCCAGCAGTGAACCCAACCTTTTAGGGGAGCTGTTTTTT
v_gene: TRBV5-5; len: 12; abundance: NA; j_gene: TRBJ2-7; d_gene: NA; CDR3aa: CASSFSLGWQYF; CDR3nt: TGTGCCAGCAGCTTTAGTCTAGGATGGCAGTACTTC
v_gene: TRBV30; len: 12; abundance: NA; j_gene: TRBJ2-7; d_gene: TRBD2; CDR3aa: CAWRGGTYEQYF; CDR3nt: TGTGCCTGGAGGGGGGGGACCTACGAGCAGTACTTC
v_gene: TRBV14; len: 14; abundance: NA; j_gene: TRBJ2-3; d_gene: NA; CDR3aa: CASSDPRGPTPQYF; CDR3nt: TGTGCCAGCAGCGATCCCAGGGGCCCTACACCGCAGTATTTT
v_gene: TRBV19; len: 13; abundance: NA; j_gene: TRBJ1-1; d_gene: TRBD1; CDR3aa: CASSINRGTEAFF; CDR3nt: TGTGCCAGTAGTATTAACAGGGGCACTGAAGCTTTCTTT
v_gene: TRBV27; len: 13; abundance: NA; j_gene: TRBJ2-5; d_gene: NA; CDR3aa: CASRRQAQETQYF; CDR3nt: TGTGCCAGCAGGAGACAGGCCCAAGAGACCCAGTACTTC
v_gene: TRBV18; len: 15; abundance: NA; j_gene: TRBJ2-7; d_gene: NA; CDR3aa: CASSPPGEPHYEQYF; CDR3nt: TGTGCCAGCTCACCACCCGGGGAACCTCACTACGAGCAGTACTTC
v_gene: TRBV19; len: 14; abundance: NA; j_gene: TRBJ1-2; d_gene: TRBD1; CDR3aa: CASFNRGLNYGYTF; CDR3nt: TGTGCCAGTTTCAACAGGGGCCTCAACTATGGCTACACCTTC
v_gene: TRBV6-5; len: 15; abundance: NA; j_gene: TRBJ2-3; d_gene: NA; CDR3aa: CASSSNSGQGDTQYF; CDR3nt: TGTGCCAGCAGTTCCAATTCGGGGCAGGGAGATACGCAGTATTTT
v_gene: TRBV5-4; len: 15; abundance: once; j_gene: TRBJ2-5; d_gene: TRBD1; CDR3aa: CASSLTGTGEETQYF; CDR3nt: TGTGCCAGCAGCTTGACCGGGACAGGGGAAGAGACCCAGTACTTC
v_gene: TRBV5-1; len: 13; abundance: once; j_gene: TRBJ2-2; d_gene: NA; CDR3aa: CASSAGGTGELFF; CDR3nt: TGCGCCAGCAGCGCCGGGGGCACCGGGGAGCTGTTTTTT
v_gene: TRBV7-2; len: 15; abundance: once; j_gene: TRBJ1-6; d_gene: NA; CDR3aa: CASSLGRAENSPLHF; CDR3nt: TGTGCCAGCAGCTTAGGCAGGGCGGAGAATTCACCCCTCCACTTT
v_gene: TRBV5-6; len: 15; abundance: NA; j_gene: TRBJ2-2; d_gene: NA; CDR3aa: CASSPYRVPPGELFF; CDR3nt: TGTGCCAGCAGCCCATACAGGGTTCCCCCCGGGGAGCTGTTTTTT